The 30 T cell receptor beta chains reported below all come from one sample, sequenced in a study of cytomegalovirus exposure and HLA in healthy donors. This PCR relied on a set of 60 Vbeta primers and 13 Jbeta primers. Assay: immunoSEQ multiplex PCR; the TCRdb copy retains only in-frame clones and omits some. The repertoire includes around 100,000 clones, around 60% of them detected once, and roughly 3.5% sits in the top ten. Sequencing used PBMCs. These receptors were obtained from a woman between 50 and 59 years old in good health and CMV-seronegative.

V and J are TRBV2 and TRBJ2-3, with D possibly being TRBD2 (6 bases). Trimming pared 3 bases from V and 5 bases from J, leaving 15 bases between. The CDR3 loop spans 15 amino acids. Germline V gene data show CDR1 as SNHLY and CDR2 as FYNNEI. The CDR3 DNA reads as TGTGCCAGCAGTGAGGTGGGCCAGGGAGGAGATACGCAGTATTTT. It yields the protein CASSEVGQGGDTQYF. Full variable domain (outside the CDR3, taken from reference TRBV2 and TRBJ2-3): EPEVTQTPSHQVTQMGQEVILRCVPISNHLYFYWYRQILGQKVEFLVSFYNNEISEKSEIFDDQFSVERPDGSNFTLKIRSTKLEDSAMYFCASSEVGQGGDTQYFGPGTRLTVL.

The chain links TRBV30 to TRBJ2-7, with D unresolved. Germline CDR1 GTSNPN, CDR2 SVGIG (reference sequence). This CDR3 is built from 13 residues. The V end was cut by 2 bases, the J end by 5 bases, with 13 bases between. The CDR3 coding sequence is TGTGCCTGGAGTTTGAACAGAAGGAACGAGCAGTACTTC. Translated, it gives CAWSLNRRNEQYF.

CDR3 amino acids: CASSVGTSGPSGELFF. The CDR3 coding sequence is TGTGCCAGCAGCGTCGGGACTAGCGGACCCTCCGGGGAGCTGTTTTTT. V gene TRBV9 combines with J gene TRBJ2-2, with 11 bases aligning to TRBD2. CDR3 length: 16 amino acids. The germline V gene encodes CDR1 SGDLS and CDR2 YYNGEE. Trimming at V came to 2 bases and at J to 6 bases, leaving 6 bases not matched to a gene.

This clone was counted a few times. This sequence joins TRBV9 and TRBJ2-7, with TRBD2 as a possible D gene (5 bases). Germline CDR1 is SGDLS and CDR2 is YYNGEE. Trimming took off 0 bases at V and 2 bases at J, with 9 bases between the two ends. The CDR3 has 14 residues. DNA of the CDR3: TGTGCCAGCAGCGTAGGATCCGGGACCTACGAGCAGTACTTC. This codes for CASSVGSGTYEQYF.

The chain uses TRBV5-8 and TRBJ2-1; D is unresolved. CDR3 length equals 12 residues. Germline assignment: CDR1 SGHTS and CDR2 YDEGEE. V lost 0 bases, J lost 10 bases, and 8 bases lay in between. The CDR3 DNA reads TGTGCCAGCAGCTTGGCGCGTTGGGAGCAGTTCTTC. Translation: CASSLARWEQFF.

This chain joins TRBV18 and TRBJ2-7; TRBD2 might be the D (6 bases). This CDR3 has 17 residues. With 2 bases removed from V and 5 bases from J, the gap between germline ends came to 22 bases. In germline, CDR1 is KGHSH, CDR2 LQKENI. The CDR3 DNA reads TGTGCCAGCTCACCAACCAGAGTCGGGACTGGTTCCCACGAGCAGTACTTC. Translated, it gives CASSPTRVGTGSHEQYF.

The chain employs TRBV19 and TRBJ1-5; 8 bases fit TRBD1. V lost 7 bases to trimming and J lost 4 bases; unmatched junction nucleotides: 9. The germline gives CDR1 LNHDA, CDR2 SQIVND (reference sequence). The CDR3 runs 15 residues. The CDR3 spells CASNLQGVGNQPQHF. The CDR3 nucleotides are TGTGCCAGTAACTTACAGGGGGTCGGAAATCAGCCCCAGCATTTT. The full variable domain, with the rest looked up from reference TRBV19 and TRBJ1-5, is DGGITQSPKYLFRKEGQNVTLSCEQNLNHDAMYWYRQDPGQGLRLIYYSQIVNDFQKGDIAEGYSVSREKKESFPLTVTSAQKNPTAFYLCASNLQGVGNQPQHFGDGTRLSIL.

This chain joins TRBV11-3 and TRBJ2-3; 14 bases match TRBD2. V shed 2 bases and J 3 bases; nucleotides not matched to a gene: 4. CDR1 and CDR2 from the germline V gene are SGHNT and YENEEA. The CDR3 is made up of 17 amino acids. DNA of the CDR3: TGTGCCAGCAGCTTATCGGGACTAGCGGGAGCTACAGATACGCAGTATTTT. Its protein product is CASSLSGLAGATDTQYF.

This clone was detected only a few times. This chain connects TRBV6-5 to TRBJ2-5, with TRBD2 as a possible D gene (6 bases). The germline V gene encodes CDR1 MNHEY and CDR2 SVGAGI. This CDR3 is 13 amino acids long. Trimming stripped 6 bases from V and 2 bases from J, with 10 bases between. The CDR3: CASSLGLQETQYF. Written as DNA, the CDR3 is TGTGCCAGCAGCCTGGGACTTCAAGAGACCCAGTACTTC.

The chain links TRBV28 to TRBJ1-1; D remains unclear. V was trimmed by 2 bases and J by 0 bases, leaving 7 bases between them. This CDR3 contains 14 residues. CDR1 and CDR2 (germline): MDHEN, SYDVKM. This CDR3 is CASSLISVNTEAFF. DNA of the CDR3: TGTGCCAGCAGTTTAATTTCCGTGAACACTGAAGCTTTCTTT.

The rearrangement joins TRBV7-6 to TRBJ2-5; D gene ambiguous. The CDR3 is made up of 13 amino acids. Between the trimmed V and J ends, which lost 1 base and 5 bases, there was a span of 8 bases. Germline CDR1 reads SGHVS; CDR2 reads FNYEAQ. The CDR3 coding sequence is TGTGCCAGCAGCTTAGGACCGCGGGAGACCCAGTACTTC. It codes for CASSLGPRETQYF.

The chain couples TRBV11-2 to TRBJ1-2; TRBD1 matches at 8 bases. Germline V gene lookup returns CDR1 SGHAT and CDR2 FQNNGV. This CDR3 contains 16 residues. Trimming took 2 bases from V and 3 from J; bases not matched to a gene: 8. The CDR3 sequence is CASSLFRGQGDYGYTF. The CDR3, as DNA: TGTGCCAGCAGCTTATTCAGGGGGCAGGGAGACTATGGCTACACCTTC.

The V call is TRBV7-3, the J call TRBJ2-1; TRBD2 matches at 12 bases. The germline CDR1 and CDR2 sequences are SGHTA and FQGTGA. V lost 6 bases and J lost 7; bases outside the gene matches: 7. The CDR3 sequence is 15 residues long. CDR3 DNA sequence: TGTGCCAGCAGTTTCGGGACTAGCGGGCGTAATGAGCAGTTCTTC. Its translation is CASSFGTSGRNEQFF.

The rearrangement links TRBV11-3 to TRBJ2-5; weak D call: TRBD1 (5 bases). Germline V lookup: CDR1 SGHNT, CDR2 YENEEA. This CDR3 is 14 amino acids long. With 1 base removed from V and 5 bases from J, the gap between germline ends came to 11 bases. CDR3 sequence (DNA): TGTGCCAGCAGCTTAGTCTTCGACAGTGAGACCCAGTACTTC. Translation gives CASSLVFDSETQYF.

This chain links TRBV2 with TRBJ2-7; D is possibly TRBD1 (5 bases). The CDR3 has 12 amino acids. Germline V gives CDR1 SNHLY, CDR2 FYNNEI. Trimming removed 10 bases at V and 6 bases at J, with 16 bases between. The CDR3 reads CATGVTGREQYF. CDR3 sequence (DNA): TGTGCCACAGGAGTCACAGGCCGCGAGCAGTACTTC.

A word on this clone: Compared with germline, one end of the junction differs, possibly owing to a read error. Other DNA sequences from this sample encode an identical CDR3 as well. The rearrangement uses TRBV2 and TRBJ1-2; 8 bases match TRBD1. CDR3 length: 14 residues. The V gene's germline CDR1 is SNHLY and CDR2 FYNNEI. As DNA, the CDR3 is TGCGCCAGCAGTGAGCAGGGGGCGGACTATGGCTACACCTTC. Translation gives CASSEQGADYGYTF.

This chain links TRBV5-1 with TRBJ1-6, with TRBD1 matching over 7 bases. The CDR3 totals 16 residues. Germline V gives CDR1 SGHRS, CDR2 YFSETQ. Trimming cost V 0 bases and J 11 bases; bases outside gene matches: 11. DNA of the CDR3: TGCGCCAGCAGCTTGGCCTTGGGGACAGCCGATACACCCCTCCACTTT. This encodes CASSLALGTADTPLHF. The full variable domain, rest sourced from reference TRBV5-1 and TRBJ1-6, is KAGVTQTPRYLIKTRGQQVTLSCSPISGHRSVSWYQQTPGQGLQFLFEYFSETQRNKGNFPGRFSGRQFSNSRSEMNVSTLELGDSALYLCASSLALGTADTPLHFGNGTRLTVT.

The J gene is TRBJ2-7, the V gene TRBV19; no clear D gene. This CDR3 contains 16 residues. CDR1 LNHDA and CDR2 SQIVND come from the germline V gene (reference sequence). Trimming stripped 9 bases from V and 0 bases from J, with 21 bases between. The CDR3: CARYSNGFSLSYEQYF. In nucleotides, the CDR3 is TGTGCCAGGTACAGCAATGGGTTTTCCCTCTCCTACGAGCAGTACTTC. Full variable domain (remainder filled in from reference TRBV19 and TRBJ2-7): DGGITQSPKYLFRKEGQNVTLSCEQNLNHDAMYWYRQDPGQGLRLIYYSQIVNDFQKGDIAEGYSVSREKKESFPLTVTSAQKNPTAFYLCARYSNGFSLSYEQYFGPGTRLTVT.

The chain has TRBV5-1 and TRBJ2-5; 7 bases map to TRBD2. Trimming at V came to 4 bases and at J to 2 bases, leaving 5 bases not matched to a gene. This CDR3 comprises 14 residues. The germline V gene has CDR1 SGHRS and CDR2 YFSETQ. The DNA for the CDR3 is TGCGCCAGCAGCAAACCGGGACTACAAGAGACCCAGTACTTC. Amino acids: CASSKPGLQETQYF.

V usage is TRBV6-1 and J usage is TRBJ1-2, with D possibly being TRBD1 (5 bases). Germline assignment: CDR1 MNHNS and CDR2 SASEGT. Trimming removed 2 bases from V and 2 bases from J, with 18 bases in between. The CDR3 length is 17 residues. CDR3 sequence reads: CASSELFLATANYGYTF. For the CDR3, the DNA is TGTGCCAGCAGTGAACTCTTCCTTGCGACAGCAAACTATGGCTACACCTTC.

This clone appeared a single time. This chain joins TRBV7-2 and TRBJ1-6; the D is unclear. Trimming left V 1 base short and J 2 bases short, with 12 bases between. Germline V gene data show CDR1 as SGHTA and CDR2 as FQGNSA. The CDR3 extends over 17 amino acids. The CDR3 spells CASSLVPGIPYNSPLHF. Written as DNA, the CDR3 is TGTGCCAGCAGCTTAGTGCCCGGGATTCCCTATAATTCACCCCTCCACTTT.

The CDR3 reads CASSLISGGVDTQYF. In nucleotides, the CDR3 is TGTGCCAGCAGCTTAATTTCAGGGGGAGTGGATACGCAGTATTTT. The V call is TRBV11-2, the J call TRBJ2-3; 7 positions agree with TRBD1. This CDR3 comprises 15 residues. Germline V gene lookup returns CDR1 SGHAT and CDR2 FQNNGV. V lost 2 bases to trimming and J lost 6 bases; unmatched junction nucleotides: 8.

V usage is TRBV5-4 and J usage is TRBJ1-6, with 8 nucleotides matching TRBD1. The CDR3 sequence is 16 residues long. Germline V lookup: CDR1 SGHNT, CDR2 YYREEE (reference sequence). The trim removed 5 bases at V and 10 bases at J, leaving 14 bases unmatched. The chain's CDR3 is CASSQRAQGDSSPLHF. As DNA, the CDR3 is TGTGCCAGCAGTCAGCGGGCACAGGGGGACTCCTCACCCCTCCACTTT.

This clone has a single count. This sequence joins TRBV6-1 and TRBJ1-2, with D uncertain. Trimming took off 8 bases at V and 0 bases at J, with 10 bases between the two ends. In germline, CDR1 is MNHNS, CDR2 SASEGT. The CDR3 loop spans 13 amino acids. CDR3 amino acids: CASSFNPNYGYTF. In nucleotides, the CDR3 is TGTGCCAGCTCATTCAATCCTAACTATGGCTACACCTTC.

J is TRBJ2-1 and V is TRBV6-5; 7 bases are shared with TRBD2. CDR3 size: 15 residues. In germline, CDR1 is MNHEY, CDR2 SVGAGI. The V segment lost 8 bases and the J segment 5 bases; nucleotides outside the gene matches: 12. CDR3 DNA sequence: TGTGCCAGCCGGGGGTTGGGAGGGCGGAACAATGAGCAGTTCTTC. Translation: CASRGLGGRNNEQFF.

CDR3 coding DNA: TGTGCCAGCAGCTTAACCCGAGAGACAGGCTCCTACAATGAGCAGTTCTTC. Its protein product is CASSLTRETGSYNEQFF. The gene calls are TRBV7-3 and TRBJ2-1; TRBD1 is a possible D gene (6 bases). V lost 0 bases to trimming and J lost 0 bases, with 12 bases between them. The CDR3 spans 17 residues. Germline V gene sequence: CDR1 SGHTA, CDR2 FQGTGA.

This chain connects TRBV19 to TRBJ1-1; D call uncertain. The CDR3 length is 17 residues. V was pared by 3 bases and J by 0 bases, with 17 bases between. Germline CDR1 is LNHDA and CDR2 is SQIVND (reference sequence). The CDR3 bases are TGTGCCAGTAGTATGAGGTCCAGAATGAGGGTGAACACTGAAGCTTTCTTT. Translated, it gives CASSMRSRMRVNTEAFF.

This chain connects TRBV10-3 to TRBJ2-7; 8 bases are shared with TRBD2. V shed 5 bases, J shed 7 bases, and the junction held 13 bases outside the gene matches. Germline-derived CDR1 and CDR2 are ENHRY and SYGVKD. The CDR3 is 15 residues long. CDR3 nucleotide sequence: TGTGCCATCAGTAAACCAGCGGGAGAGGGAGAGGAGCAGTACTTC. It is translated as CAISKPAGEGEEQYF.

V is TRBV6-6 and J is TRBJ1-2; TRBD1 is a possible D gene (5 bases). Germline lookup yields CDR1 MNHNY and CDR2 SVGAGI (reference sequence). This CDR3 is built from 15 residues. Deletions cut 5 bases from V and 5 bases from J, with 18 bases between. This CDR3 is CASSTPTESRYGYTF. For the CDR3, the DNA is TGTGCCAGCAGTACACCGACAGAGAGCCGATATGGCTACACCTTC.

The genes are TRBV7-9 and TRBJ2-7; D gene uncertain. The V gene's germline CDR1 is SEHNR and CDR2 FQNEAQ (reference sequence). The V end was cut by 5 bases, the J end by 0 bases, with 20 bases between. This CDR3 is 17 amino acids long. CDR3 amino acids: CASSPPLRLGASYEQYF. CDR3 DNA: TGTGCCAGCAGCCCCCCATTGAGGCTAGGAGCCTCCTACGAGCAGTACTTC.